Following are 15 T cell receptor beta chains from one sample sequenced in a study of T cells in Graves' hyperthyroidism and ophthalmopathy. RNA transcripts gave rise to amplified TCR beta CDR3 regions. A first-round RT-PCR of the TCR CDR3 used the HTBI primer set. Using its own MiXCR run on the multiplex PCR reads, TCRdb lists one record per CDR3 protein. The sample has around 690,000 distinct CDR3 sequences, 17% seen once. The sequenced material came from blood. Receptor source: a man aged 45-60 years with Graves' hyperthyroidism.

In its sample, this clonotype was seen many times. The gene calls are TRBV7-8 and TRBJ2-2; 7 bases match TRBD1. The CDR3 length is 15 residues. J was trimmed by 3 bases and V by 8 bases; bases with no gene match: 9. The germline CDR1 and CDR2 sequences are SGHVS and FQNEAQ. CDR3 nucleotides: TGTGCCAGCCAACCCGGGACAGTAGACACCGGGGAGCTGTTTTTT. Protein sequence: CASQPGTVDTGELFF.

This clonotype showed up many times. The rearrangement links TRBV27 to TRBJ1-2; the D gene is possibly TRBD1 (6 bases). V dropped 3 bases and J dropped 4 bases, with 15 bases sitting between them. The CDR3 covers 15 residues. Per the germline V gene, CDR1 is MNHEY and CDR2 is SMNVEV (reference sequence). Written as DNA, the CDR3 is TGTGCCAGCAGTTTTGGAGGACAGCAAAGCTATGGCTACACCTTC. This codes for CASSFGGQQSYGYTF.

This clonotype has at least ten counts. V usage is TRBV3-1 and J usage is TRBJ1-4; D is unclear. CDR1 is LGHDT, CDR2 YNNKEL, per germline (reference sequence). Deletions cut 3 bases from V and 7 bases from J, with 9 bases between. The CDR3 runs 13 residues. The CDR3, as DNA: TGTGCCAGCAGCCACCTCACCTCTGAAAAACTGTTTTTT. Translating gives CASSHLTSEKLFF.

This clonotype has only a few counts. V usage is TRBV9 and J usage is TRBJ2-2, with TRBD1 identical over 7 bases. Trimming at V came to 4 bases and at J to 5 bases, leaving 14 bases not matched to a gene. The CDR3 totals 17 residues. Looked up from germline, CDR1 is SGDLS and CDR2 is YYNGEE. CDR3 in amino acids: CASSPNFGQEGTGELFF. The CDR3, as DNA: TGTGCCAGCAGCCCGAACTTTGGACAGGAAGGGACCGGGGAGCTGTTTTTT.

Many counts were recorded for this clonotype. The chain has TRBV7-9 and TRBJ1-4; possible D gene TRBD1, 6 bases. Germline CDR1 is SEHNR and CDR2 is FQNEAQ (reference sequence). V dropped 7 bases and J dropped 8 bases, with 14 bases sitting between them. The CDR3 length is 13 residues. CDR3 DNA: TGTGCCAGCATCCACCCCAGGGGAGAAAAACTGTTTTTT. This gives the protein CASIHPRGEKLFF. Filled out from reference TRBV7-9 and TRBJ1-4, the complete variable domain reads DTGVSQNPRHKITKRGQNVTFRCDPISEHNRLYWYRQTLGQGPEFLTYFQNEAQLEKSRLLSDRFSAERPKGSFSTLEIQRTEQGDSAMYLCASIHPRGEKLFFGSGTQLSVL.

CDR3 bases: TGTGCCAGTAGTAGAACGGGACTCCGCCTGTACTTC. Residues: CASSRTGLRLYF. The chain employs TRBV19 and TRBJ2-5; a weak D match, TRBD2 (6 bases). The ends were cut back, 4 bases at V and 13 bases at J, with 16 bases in the middle. Germline lookup yields CDR1 LNHDA and CDR2 SQIVND (reference sequence). The CDR3 has 12 residues. Filled out from reference TRBV19 and TRBJ2-5, the complete variable domain reads DGGITQSPKYLFRKEGQNVTLSCEQNLNHDAMYWYRQDPGQGLRLIYYSQIVNDFQKGDIAEGYSVSREKKESFPLTVTSAQKNPTAFYLCASSRTGLRLYFGPGTRLLVL.

This chain uses TRBV5-1 with TRBJ2-7; D ambiguous. CDR3 size: 14 residues. Trimming removed 5 bases at V and 2 bases at J, with 14 bases between. From germline, CDR1 is SGHRS and CDR2 YFSETQ. This CDR3 reads CASSLSEGAYEQYF. The CDR3 region has the DNA TGCGCCAGCAGTCTGTCGGAAGGCGCCTACGAGCAGTACTTC.

In its sample, this clonotype was seen many times. The chain is built from TRBV6-1 and TRBJ1-1; TRBD1 matches at 12 bases. V shed 5 bases and J 10 bases; nucleotides not matched to a gene: 11. The CDR3 sequence is 15 residues long. In germline, CDR1 is MNHNS, CDR2 SASEGT. The CDR3 loop reads CASSRYRDRGPLAFF. CDR3 nucleotides: TGTGCCAGCAGTCGATACCGGGACAGGGGGCCGCTAGCTTTCTTT.

This clonotype was detected only a few times. The chain employs TRBV3-1 and TRBJ2-3; TRBD1 matches at 7 bases. In germline, CDR1 is LGHDT, CDR2 YNNKEL (reference sequence). The V gene end was trimmed by 0 bases and the J gene end by 4 bases; junction bases not matched to a gene: 7. CDR3 size: 16 residues. CDR3 residues: CASSQETGAYADTQYF. CDR3 nucleotides: TGTGCCAGCAGCCAAGAAACAGGGGCTTACGCAGATACGCAGTATTTT.

The gene calls are TRBV6-1 and TRBJ1-1; a possible D gene is TRBD1 (6 bases). The CDR3 covers 18 residues. The V gene's germline CDR1 is MNHNS and CDR2 SASEGT. Trimming stripped 6 bases from V and 0 bases from J, with 23 bases between. CDR3 in DNA: TGTGCCAGCAGACATCGCTCGGACAGCACTTATATGAACACTGAAGCTTTCTTT. Protein: CASRHRSDSTYMNTEAFF.

This clonotype was picked up many times. The chain is built from TRBV20-1 and TRBJ2-1; D ambiguous. Germline V gene data show CDR1 as DFQATT and CDR2 as SNEGSKA (reference sequence). This CDR3 has 11 residues. V lost 6 bases and J lost 4, with 7 bases in between. CDR3 region: CSARVYNEQFF. Here the CDR3 DNA reads TGCAGTGCCCGGGTTTACAATGAGCAGTTCTTC.

Many counts were recorded for this clonotype. The junction and the germline gene differ at one end; a read error may be behind it. The chain joins TRBV2 to TRBJ1-1; TRBD1 agrees at 8 bases. The germline gives CDR1 SNHLY, CDR2 FYNNEI. This CDR3 comprises 12 residues. The CDR3 DNA reads TGTGCCAGCAGCGAAGGACAGGGTGAAGCTTTCTTT. Protein sequence: CASSEGQGEAFF.

J is TRBJ2-1 and V is TRBV5-1, with D hard to call. Between the trimmed V and J ends, which lost 4 bases and 0 bases, there was a span of 11 bases. The CDR3 is made up of 15 amino acids. Germline V gene lookup returns CDR1 SGHRS and CDR2 YFSETQ. In DNA form, the CDR3 reads TGCGCCAGCAGCGCGACGAGTAGCTCCTACAATGAGCAGTTCTTC. Protein sequence: CASSATSSSYNEQFF.

This clonotype was recorded at least ten times. CDR3 region: CSARVRQGSNQPQHF. The CDR3 nucleotides are TGCAGTGCTAGAGTGAGGCAGGGAAGCAATCAGCCCCAGCATTTT. The chain recombines TRBV20-1 with TRBJ1-5; D perhaps matches TRBD1 (5 bases). The germline gives CDR1 DFQATT, CDR2 SNEGSKA (reference sequence). The CDR3 loop spans 15 amino acids. V was shortened by 1 base and J by 1 base, with 11 bases between the two germline ends.

This clonotype was recorded a few times. The chain carries TRBV4-3 and TRBJ1-6; D remains unclear. The germline gives CDR1 LGHNA, CDR2 YSLEER. The germline V and J ends were trimmed by 1 base and 14 bases, with 15 bases remaining between them. The CDR3 has 14 amino acids. DNA of the CDR3: TGCGCCAGCAGCCAAGCCTCCCCGGCCGCCACCCTCCACTTT. Protein product: CASSQASPAATLHF.